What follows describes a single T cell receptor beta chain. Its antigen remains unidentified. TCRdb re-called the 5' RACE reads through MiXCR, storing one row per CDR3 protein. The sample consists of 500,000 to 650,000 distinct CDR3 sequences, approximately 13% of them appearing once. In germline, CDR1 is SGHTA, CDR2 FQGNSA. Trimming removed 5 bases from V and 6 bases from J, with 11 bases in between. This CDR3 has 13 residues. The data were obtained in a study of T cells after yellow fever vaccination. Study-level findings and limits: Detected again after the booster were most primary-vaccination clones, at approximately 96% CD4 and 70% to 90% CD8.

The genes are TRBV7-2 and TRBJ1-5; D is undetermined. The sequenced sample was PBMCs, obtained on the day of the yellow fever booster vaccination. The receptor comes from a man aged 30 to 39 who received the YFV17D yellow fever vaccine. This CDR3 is CASSAQIRQPQHF. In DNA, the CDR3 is TGTGCCAGCAGCGCACAAATACGTCAGCCCCAGCATTTT.